This T cell receptor beta chain was sequenced in a study of molecular identifiers for immune sequencing clone quantification. Study-wide results and limits: Reports indicate spiked Jurkat TCR RNA from one cell could be found among 1 million or so naive cells.

Per the germline V gene, CDR1 is DFQATT and CDR2 is SNEGSKA (reference sequence). J was trimmed by 6 bases and V by 3 bases; bases with no gene match: 12. This CDR3 region has 15 residues. Libraries of bulk TCR were made by previously described methods (with listed TCR primers). TCRdb redid the calling of the PCR reads with MiXCR, one entry per CDR3 protein. The sample lists more than 10,000 distinct CDR3 sequences, about 21% occurring once. In its sample, this clonotype ranks as medium-sized. Its cognate antigen is unknown. The chain carries TRBV20-1 and TRBJ2-7; 9 nucleotides match TRBD2. Sequenced sample: naive CD8+ T cells from blood, with Jurkat cell RNA spiked in. Regarding subset: FACS-sorted CD8+CD4-CCR7+CD45RA+ naive T cells. The sequence derives from a human donor in good health. Some libraries in this study had Jurkat cell RNA spiked in. The CDR3 bases are TGCAGTGCTAGGGGGAGGCTAGCGGGACGTCCCGAGCAGTACTTC. Its translation is CSARGRLAGRPEQYF.